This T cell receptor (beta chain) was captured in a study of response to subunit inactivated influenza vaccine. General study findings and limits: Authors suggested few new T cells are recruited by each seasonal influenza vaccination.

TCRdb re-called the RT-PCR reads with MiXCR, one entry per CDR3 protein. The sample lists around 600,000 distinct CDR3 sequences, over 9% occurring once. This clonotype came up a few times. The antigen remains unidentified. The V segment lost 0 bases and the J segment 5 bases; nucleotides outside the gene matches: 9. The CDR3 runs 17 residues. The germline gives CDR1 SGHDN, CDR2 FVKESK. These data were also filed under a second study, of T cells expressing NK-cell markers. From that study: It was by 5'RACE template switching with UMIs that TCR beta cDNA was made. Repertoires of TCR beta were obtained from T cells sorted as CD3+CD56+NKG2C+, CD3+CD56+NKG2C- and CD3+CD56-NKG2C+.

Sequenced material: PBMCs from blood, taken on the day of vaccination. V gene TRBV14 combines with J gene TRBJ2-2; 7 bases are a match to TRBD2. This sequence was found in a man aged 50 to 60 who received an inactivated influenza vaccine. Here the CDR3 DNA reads TGTGCCAGCAGCCAAGAAAAGGCTAGCGGAGTAACCGGGGAGCTGTTTTTT. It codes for CASSQEKASGVTGELFF.